This entry lists 26 T cell receptor beta chains sequenced from one sample in a study of technical replicates of blood from several donors. Here immunoSEQ multiplex PCR was the method, and the copy in TCRdb shows in-frame clones only, minus some. The sample lists about 70,000 clones, 95% to 98% occurring once. Specimen: T cells isolated from PBMCs. All receptors derive from a human donor in good health.

The chain joins TRBV29-1 to TRBJ2-7; 13 nucleotides align to TRBD2. The CDR3 runs to 13 residues. Unmatched junction bases numbered 7, after V lost 7 bases and J lost 7 bases. CDR1 is SQVTM, CDR2 ANQGSEA, per germline. The DNA of the CDR3 is TGCAGCGCTCGGACTAGCGGGGGTTATGAGCAGTACTTC. This sequence encodes CSARTSGGYEQYF.

The rearrangement joins TRBV19 to TRBJ1-2; 7 bases match TRBD1. The CDR3 is made up of 14 amino acids. Germline V lookup: CDR1 LNHDA, CDR2 SQIVND (reference sequence). V was clipped by 5 bases and J by 2 bases; unmatched bases: 5. As DNA, the CDR3 is TGTGCCAGTAGTCCTACAGGGGCGAACTATGGCTACACCTTC. As protein: CASSPTGANYGYTF.

The rearrangement joins TRBV30 to TRBJ2-3; 10 nucleotides line up with TRBD2. Looked up from germline, CDR1 is GTSNPN and CDR2 is SVGIG (reference sequence). With V trimmed by 7 bases and J by 3 bases, 13 bases remained unmatched. The CDR3 covers 16 residues. The CDR3 here is CASLWPSGRWTDTQYF. CDR3 coding DNA: TGTGCCTCTTTATGGCCTAGCGGGAGATGGACAGATACGCAGTATTTT.

J is TRBJ1-1 and V is TRBV29-1; 9 positions match TRBD1. The CDR3 extends over 14 amino acids. Per the germline V gene, CDR1 is SQVTM and CDR2 is ANQGSEA. Trimming removed 6 bases from V and 4 bases from J; junction bases left unmatched: 9. The CDR3 nucleotides read TGCAGCGTGGTCAACAGGGGGCGGGCCACTGAAGCTTTCTTT. This translates into CSVVNRGRATEAFF.

V usage is TRBV7-2 and J usage is TRBJ2-1; D perhaps matches TRBD2 (5 bases). V lost 2 bases, J lost 2 bases, and 10 bases lay in between. Germline loops: CDR1 SGHTA, CDR2 FQGNSA. This CDR3 region has 15 residues. The CDR3 sequence is CASSLRGSAYNEQFF. CDR3 nucleotides: TGTGCCAGCAGCTTACGAGGGAGCGCCTACAATGAGCAGTTCTTC.

The chain couples TRBV27 to TRBJ1-5; D is unclear. CDR3 length: 16 residues. Deletions cut 4 bases from V and 7 bases from J, with 20 bases between. Germline-derived CDR1 and CDR2 are MNHEY and SMNVEV (reference sequence). CDR3 sequence (DNA): TGTGCCAGCAGTTCCTCAAATGGGGAGATTGGGCAGCCCCAGCATTTT. Its protein product is CASSSSNGEIGQPQHF.

The V and J genes are TRBV7-3 and TRBJ2-3; D gene uncertain. Trimming removed 5 bases at V and 0 bases at J, with 6 bases between. The V gene's germline CDR1 is SGHTA and CDR2 FQGTGA. This CDR3 region has 13 residues. The CDR3 nucleotides read TGTGCCAGCAGCCCCCAGAGCACAGATACGCAGTATTTT. It codes for CASSPQSTDTQYF.

The chain is built from TRBV10-1 and TRBJ2-7; 9 bases agree with TRBD1. This CDR3 has 13 residues. Germline trimming cut 6 bases from V and 6 bases from J; bases unmatched to any gene: 6. The germline CDR1 and CDR2 sequences are WNHNN and SYGVQD (reference sequence). Here the CDR3 DNA reads TGCGCCAGCAGGAGAAGGACAGGGGTCGAGCAGTACTTC. It specifies CASRRRTGVEQYF.

This chain connects TRBV21-1 to TRBJ1-2; no check of the table's D call, TRBD1, against the DNA was made. TRBV21-1 is listed as a pseudogene. The CDR3 consists of 14 residues. The CDR3 nucleotides are TGTGCCAGCAGCCCGGGCAAGGGGGCCGGTGGCTACACCTTC. Translated: CASSPGKGAGGYTF.

The chain employs TRBV6-5 and TRBJ1-2; 8 bases match TRBD1. Germline assignment: CDR1 MNHEY and CDR2 SVGAGI. This CDR3 comprises 14 residues. V trimming: 5 bases; J trimming: 8 bases; junction bases outside the gene matches: 10. The CDR3 coding sequence is TGTGCCAGCAGTACGACAGGGGAGAGTGGCGGCTACACCTTC. Protein: CASSTTGESGGYTF.

This chain uses TRBV4-3 with TRBJ2-7; 7 bases fit TRBD1. J lost 7 bases, V lost 0 bases, and 9 bases had no gene match. Germline CDR1 reads LGHNA; CDR2 reads YSLEER. CDR3 size: 15 residues. The chain's CDR3 is CASSQDPGGWREQYF. CDR3 sequence (DNA): TGCGCCAGCAGCCAAGATCCAGGGGGATGGAGGGAGCAGTACTTC.

This chain links TRBV19 with TRBJ1-5; 8 bases match TRBD1. This CDR3 region has 15 residues. With V trimmed by 10 bases and J by 0 bases, 8 bases remained unmatched. CDR1 is LNHDA, CDR2 SQIVND, per germline (reference sequence). This CDR3 is CATENRGYSNQPQHF. The CDR3, as DNA: TGTGCCACCGAAAACAGGGGGTATAGCAATCAGCCCCAGCATTTT.

The table lists this clone with a count of one. The CDR3 loop reads CASSAPTRGYNEQFF. As DNA, the CDR3 is TGTGCCAGCAGCGCCCCTACGCGGGGGTACAATGAGCAGTTCTTC. This sequence joins TRBV11-3 and TRBJ2-1; 7 bases line up with TRBD2. CDR3 size: 15 residues. The J segment lost 4 bases and the V segment lost 5 bases, leaving 8 bases of the junction unmatched. The germline CDR1 and CDR2 sequences are SGHNT and YENEEA.

V is TRBV10-3 and J is TRBJ2-3; D is ambiguous. The CDR3 is made up of 14 amino acids. Trimming removed 7 bases at V and 0 bases at J, with 11 bases between. CDR1 is ENHRY, CDR2 SYGVKD, per germline. For the CDR3, the DNA is TGTGCCATCAAAAATGACGGGAGCACAGATACGCAGTATTTT. It is translated as CAIKNDGSTDTQYF.

The chain uses TRBV6-1 and TRBJ2-1; 9 nucleotides agree with TRBD2. Germline CDR1 is MNHNS and CDR2 is SASEGT. The V gene end was trimmed by 7 bases and the J gene end by 4 bases; junction bases not matched to a gene: 5. CDR3 length equals 14 residues. CDR3 protein: CASTMTSGYNEQFF. In DNA form, the CDR3 reads TGTGCCAGCACCATGACTAGCGGATACAATGAGCAGTTCTTC.

J is TRBJ2-7 and V is TRBV30; the match to TRBD1 covers 9 bases. The CDR3 contains 13 residues. The ends lost 1 base at V and 5 bases at J; junction bases unmatched: 3. Germline V gene lookup returns CDR1 GTSNPN and CDR2 SVGIG (reference sequence). The CDR3 here is CAWSAQGAHEQYF. DNA for the CDR3: TGTGCCTGGAGTGCACAGGGGGCCCACGAGCAGTACTTC.

Here the CDR3 reads CASSFGYGYTF. DNA of the CDR3: TGTGCCAGCAGTTTCGGCTATGGCTACACCTTC. The V and J genes are TRBV28 and TRBJ1-2, with D unclear. Germline V gene lookup returns CDR1 MDHEN and CDR2 SYDVKM. V was clipped by 3 bases and J by 4 bases, with 3 bases between them. There are 11 residues in the CDR3.

V and J are TRBV7-9 and TRBJ2-1; D uncertain. Trimming removed 3 bases at V and 5 bases at J, with 8 bases between. CDR3 length: 13 residues. From germline, CDR1 is SEHNR and CDR2 FQNEAQ (reference sequence). CDR3 DNA sequence: TGTGCCAGCAGCTTCCTAGGTGACAATGAGCAGTTCTTC. Amino acid sequence: CASSFLGDNEQFF.

The J gene is TRBJ1-2, the V gene TRBV7-2; D gene uncertain. CDR3 length: 15 amino acids. Trimming stripped 1 base from V and 2 bases from J, with 11 bases between. Germline lookup yields CDR1 SGHTA and CDR2 FQGNSA. CDR3 coding DNA: TGTGCCAGCAGCTTAGGGAATGGAGTAAACTATGGCTACACCTTC. This translates into CASSLGNGVNYGYTF.

The chain joins TRBV14 to TRBJ1-5; 8 nucleotides match TRBD1. The CDR3 contains 14 residues. Germline loops: CDR1 SGHDN, CDR2 FVKESK. DNA of the CDR3: TGTGCGACGAGGGACAGGCAGCGCAATCAGCCCCAGCATTTT. This codes for CATRDRQRNQPQHF.

J is TRBJ2-7 and V is TRBV5-1; TRBD1 matches 10 bases. Losses at the gene ends were 0 bases for V and 4 bases for J; bases not matched to a gene: 13. Germline CDR1 SGHRS, CDR2 YFSETQ. This CDR3 contains 18 residues. This CDR3 reads CASSLDYRTGGGWYEQYF. CDR3 sequence (DNA): TGCGCCAGCAGCTTGGATTACAGGACAGGGGGTGGTTGGTACGAGCAGTACTTC.

V and J are TRBV25-1 and TRBJ1-1, with a tentative D call TRBD1 (5 bases). Germline V gene lookup returns CDR1 MGHDK and CDR2 SYGVNS. V was clipped by 6 bases and J by 1 base, with 18 bases between them. This CDR3 comprises 16 residues. The CDR3 spells CASSFQSDSRNTEAFF. CDR3 DNA: TGTGCCAGCAGCTTCCAGAGCGACAGCCGGAACACTGAAGCTTTCTTT.

The chain has TRBV9 and TRBJ1-2; D might be TRBD1 (5 bases). The CDR3 is 14 residues long. The germline V gene encodes CDR1 SGDLS and CDR2 YYNGEE. V was pared by 1 base and J by 2 bases, with 9 bases between. This chain's CDR3 is CASSVSGGNYGYTF. In DNA, the CDR3 is TGTGCCAGCAGCGTAAGCGGGGGAAACTATGGCTACACCTTC.

V gene TRBV5-4 combines with J gene TRBJ2-1, with 9 bases aligning to TRBD2. The CDR3 is 17 residues long. The junction had 15 bases not matched to a gene; V was cut back by 4 bases and J by 7 bases. Germline assignment: CDR1 SGHNT and CDR2 YYREEE (reference sequence). The CDR3 sequence is CASSPAGGAGGTNEQFF. For the CDR3, the DNA is TGTGCCAGCAGCCCCGCGGGAGGGGCGGGAGGTACAAATGAGCAGTTCTTC.

The chain recombines TRBV30 with TRBJ2-1, with 10 bases fitting TRBD2. V lost 2 bases to trimming and J lost 16 bases; unmatched junction nucleotides: 11. The CDR3 spans 13 residues. CDR1 and CDR2 from the germline V gene are GTSNPN and SVGIG (reference sequence). CDR3 in DNA: TGTGCCTGGAGTCCGAACTCTAGCGGGAGTTCATTCTTC. This codes for CAWSPNSSGSSFF.

The rearrangement uses TRBV6-5 and TRBJ2-1, with 7 bases matching TRBD1. In germline, CDR1 is MNHEY, CDR2 SVGAGI. The trim removed 2 bases at V and 9 bases at J, leaving 7 bases unmatched. The CDR3 runs to 14 residues. The CDR3 coding sequence is TGTGCCAGCAGTTACCCGGGACAGAGGTTTGAGCAGTTCTTC. It is translated as CASSYPGQRFEQFF.